These 20 T cell receptor beta chains came from one sample sequenced in a study of blood T cell repertoires in COVID-19. TCRdb's table, derived via immunoSEQ multiplex PCR, lists solely in-frame clones and lacks some. The profile shows 150,000 or so clones, around 80% of them singletons. The specimen was peripheral blood. These TCRs come from a human donor with acute or convalescent COVID-19. The donor label of this sample is uncertain.

This clone showed up just once. This chain links TRBV19 with TRBJ2-2, with D possibly matching TRBD2 (6 bases). V shed 10 bases and J shed 0 bases, with 12 bases lying between them. This CDR3 is built from 14 residues. CDR1 is LNHDA, CDR2 SQIVND, per germline (reference sequence). This CDR3 reads CATTRGANTGELFF. The CDR3 nucleotides are TGTGCCACCACACGCGGGGCGAACACCGGGGAGCTGTTTTTT.

For the CDR3, the DNA is TGCAGCGTTGGAGGGGGCTTTGGGGAAAAACTGTTTTTT. Amino acids: CSVGGGFGEKLFF. The chain is built from TRBV29-1 and TRBJ1-4; 7 nucleotides agree with TRBD1. From germline, CDR1 is SQVTM and CDR2 ANQGSEA. The CDR3 is made up of 13 amino acids. Unmatched junction bases numbered 7, after V lost 4 bases and J lost 8 bases.

This chain connects TRBV5-1 to TRBJ2-7; 7 bases line up with TRBD1. Germline lookup yields CDR1 SGHRS and CDR2 YFSETQ. J gave up 4 bases and V 0 bases, and 7 bases lay outside the gene matches. CDR3 length equals 15 residues. In DNA, the CDR3 is TGCGCCAGCAGCTTGGTCCAGGGGGAATCGTACGAGCAGTACTTC. The encoded protein is CASSLVQGESYEQYF.

The CDR3 here is CASSSSGGPDTQYF. CDR3 bases: TGTGCCAGCAGCTCTAGCGGGGGCCCAGATACGCAGTATTTT. V and J are TRBV11-2 and TRBJ2-3; 10 positions agree with TRBD2. Germline V gene lookup returns CDR1 SGHAT and CDR2 FQNNGV. This CDR3 has 14 amino acids. V shed 4 bases and J 4 bases; nucleotides not matched to a gene: 2.

The gene calls are TRBV4-1 and TRBJ2-3; unclear D gene. Trimming cost V 4 bases and J 5 bases, with 16 bases left between them. Germline CDR1 reads MGHRA; CDR2 reads YSYEKL. This CDR3 has 15 residues. The CDR3 coding sequence is TGCGCCAGCAGCCTCTCAGCCCAGAGAGGAGATACGCAGTATTTT. Protein: CASSLSAQRGDTQYF.

The gene calls are TRBV6-4 and TRBJ1-1; D gene uncertain. The CDR3 is made up of 15 amino acids. Germline V CDR1 and CDR2: MRHNA, SNTAGT. Trimming removed 6 bases at V and 1 base at J, with 15 bases between. CDR3 nucleotide sequence: TGTGCCAGCAGGGGAGACGGGGTGGGGAACACTGAAGCTTTCTTT. Translating gives CASRGDGVGNTEAFF.

The CDR3: CAISESESGGGNTIYF. As DNA, the CDR3 is TGTGCCATCAGTGAGTCGGAGTCGGGAGGTGGAAACACCATATATTTT. The chain combines TRBV10-3 with TRBJ1-3; D is unresolved. Per germline, CDR1 ENHRY and CDR2 SYGVKD. Trimming left V 0 bases short and J 3 bases short, with 12 bases between. The CDR3 contains 16 residues.

The CDR3 spells CASSEKRGPSSYNEQFF. CDR3 DNA sequence: TGTGCCAGCAGTGAGAAGCGGGGGCCCAGCTCCTACAATGAGCAGTTCTTC. The rearrangement uses TRBV6-1 and TRBJ2-1, with 8 nucleotides matching TRBD2. The CDR3 covers 17 residues. CDR1 and CDR2 from the germline V gene are MNHNS and SASEGT. J gave up 0 bases and V 3 bases, and 7 bases lay outside the gene matches.

The chain has TRBV18 and TRBJ1-1; D gene unclear. Germline-derived CDR1 and CDR2 are KGHSH and LQKENI. CDR3 length equals 13 residues. Trimming shortened V by 4 bases and J by 1 base, and 7 bases separated the two germline ends. CDR3 DNA sequence: TGTGCCAGCTCACTTAACACGAACACTGAAGCTTTCTTT. It translates to CASSLNTNTEAFF.

The V call is TRBV28, the J call TRBJ1-1; unclear D gene. The CDR3 is made up of 11 amino acids. CDR1 MDHEN and CDR2 SYDVKM come from the germline V gene. The V end was cut by 5 bases, the J end by 11 bases, with 12 bases between. This chain's CDR3 is CASSNPVRAFF. CDR3 bases: TGTGCCAGCAGTAATCCAGTGCGGGCTTTCTTT.

The V call is TRBV5-6, the J call TRBJ2-1, with a weak D call TRBD2 (6 bases). Between the trimmed V and J ends, which lost 3 bases and 2 bases, there was a span of 12 bases. CDR3 length equals 15 residues. Germline lookup yields CDR1 SGHDT and CDR2 YYEEEE. CDR3 amino acids: CASSSPGGTYNEQFF. The CDR3 nucleotides read TGTGCCAGCAGCTCACCCGGGGGAACCTACAATGAGCAGTTCTTC.

This CDR3 reads CAISVGQGTGNTIYF. CDR3 in DNA: TGTGCCATCAGTGTAGGACAGGGGACTGGAAACACCATATATTTT. The chain joins TRBV10-3 to TRBJ1-3, with 9 bases lining up with TRBD1. Losses at the gene ends were 4 bases for V and 2 bases for J; bases not matched to a gene: 3. The CDR3 covers 15 residues. Germline V gives CDR1 ENHRY, CDR2 SYGVKD.

This rearrangement joins TRBV19 to TRBJ1-4; D perhaps matches TRBD1 (5 bases). The V end lost 5 bases, the J end lost 0 bases, and 13 bases lay between the germline ends. This CDR3 comprises 16 residues. Germline loops: CDR1 LNHDA, CDR2 SQIVND (reference sequence). The CDR3 DNA is TGTGCCAGTAGTTCCCCGCAGGGTGCAACTAATGAAAAACTGTTTTTT. As protein: CASSSPQGATNEKLFF.

The J gene is TRBJ2-5, the V gene TRBV5-8; 16 positions match TRBD2. Germline trimming cut 4 bases from V and 4 bases from J; bases unmatched to any gene: 10. Germline-derived CDR1 and CDR2 are SGHTS and YDEGEE. CDR3 length: 18 residues. CDR3 in amino acids: CASSTNAGLAGGRETQYF. Written as DNA, the CDR3 is TGTGCCAGCAGCACCAACGCGGGACTAGCGGGGGGGCGAGAGACCCAGTACTTC. The variable domain in full, with the rest retrieved from reference TRBV5-8 and TRBJ2-5, is EAGVTQSPTHLIKTRGQQATLRCSPISGHTSVYWYQQALGLGLQFLLWYDEGEERNRGNFPPRFSGRQFPNYSSELNVNALELEDSALYLCASSTNAGLAGGRETQYFGPGTRLLVL.

The gene calls are TRBV6-5 and TRBJ2-3; 8 bases align to TRBD2. The V and J ends lost 2 bases and 1 base, in that order; junction bases with no gene match: 5. Germline CDR1 MNHEY, CDR2 SVGAGI. The CDR3 spans 16 residues. The CDR3 nucleotides read TGTGCCAGCAGTTACGTACAGCGGGGGCGCACAGATACGCAGTATTTT. This encodes CASSYVQRGRTDTQYF.

Only a few counts were recorded for this clone. V and J are TRBV6-1 and TRBJ1-4, with 8 bases identical to TRBD1. Germline V gene sequence: CDR1 MNHNS, CDR2 SASEGT. The CDR3 loop spans 15 amino acids. The trim removed 1 base at V and 8 bases at J, leaving 6 bases unmatched. This CDR3 is CASSEGTGSREKLFF. CDR3 sequence (DNA): TGTGCCAGCAGTGAAGGGACAGGGTCTCGAGAAAAACTGTTTTTT.

The chain combines TRBV7-2 with TRBJ1-6; no clear D. V shed 2 bases and J shed 0 bases, with 2 bases lying between them. Germline values: CDR1 SGHTA, CDR2 FQGNSA. The CDR3 has 14 residues. The CDR3 loop is CASSLYSYNSPLHF. CDR3 in DNA: TGTGCCAGCAGCTTATACTCCTATAATTCACCCCTCCACTTT.

In this sample, this clone turned up a few times. J is TRBJ1-2 and V is TRBV13; no clear D gene. V lost 5 bases to trimming and J lost 2 bases, with 12 bases between them. The CDR3 sequence is 14 residues long. Germline loops: CDR1 PRHDT, CDR2 FYEKMQ (reference sequence). CDR3 sequence: CASSPRRVNYGYTF. In DNA form, the CDR3 reads TGTGCCAGCAGCCCCCGGCGGGTCAACTATGGCTACACCTTC.

The V call is TRBV5-1, the J call TRBJ2-1; a possible D gene is TRBD1 (6 bases). The CDR3 has 13 residues. The V gene's germline CDR1 is SGHRS and CDR2 YFSETQ. Between the trimmed V and J ends, which lost 0 bases and 6 bases, there was a span of 7 bases. CDR3 nucleotides: TGCGCCAGCAGCTTGGTAGGGGGCAATGAGCAGTTCTTC. This translates into CASSLVGGNEQFF.

V is TRBV12-5 and J is TRBJ2-1, with TRBD1 identical over 8 bases. CDR1 LGHNT and CDR2 FRNRAP come from the germline V gene. J lost 12 bases, V lost 3 bases, and 7 bases had no gene match. The length of the CDR3 is 13 residues. Here the CDR3 reads CASGFGTGTGQFF. CDR3 bases: TGTGCTAGTGGTTTCGGGACGGGGACAGGGCAGTTCTTC.